This T cell receptor beta chain was profiled in a study of beta chain features in type 1 diabetes. Study-wide results and limits: Type 1 diabetes patients had TCRB CDR3s that were shorter (moderately but significantly so) in all four CD4+ subsets.

Isolated RNA was reverse transcribed in full, so expressed TCRB transcripts were sequenced. Profiled with immunoSEQ multiplex PCR; TCRdb holds only in-frame clones, not every one. The sample includes 310,000 or so clones, 14% to 15% of them seen just once. V lost 4 bases to trimming and J lost 4 bases, with 10 bases between them. CDR1 MNHNS and CDR2 SASEGT come from the germline V gene. There are 13 residues in the CDR3. Donors underwent one heparinised blood draw, around 120 mL on average. Sorting that relied on CD45RO/CCR7/CD25/CD127/CD95/CD27 yielded CD4+ naive, central memory, regulatory and stem cell-like memory cells. With respect to this clone: What it recognizes is unknown.

V gene TRBV6-1 combines with J gene TRBJ1-1; D ambiguous. This clonotype originated in a man between 18 and 35 years old with type 1 diabetes. The sequenced material came from naive CD4+ T cells from blood. CDR3 DNA: TGTGCCAGCAGTGCGGTTTTCGGCACTGAAGCTTTCTTT. It encodes CASSAVFGTEAFF.